What follows are 30 T cell receptor beta chains derived from one specimen sequenced in a study of Ad26.COV2.S vaccination and SARS-CoV-2 variants. Treatment noted: around 19 received Ad26.COV2.S at low or high dose, single or two shots; roughly five received placebo; per-sample allocation not given. Day 63 after the first injection of vaccine or placebo was the sampling time. The repertoire was sequenced with immunoSEQ multiplex PCR; TCRdb's copy has only in-frame clones and lacks some. In the table there are about half a million clones, roughly nine tenths of which are singletons. The sample in question was peripheral blood, obtained in a trial of Ad26.COV2.S vaccine versus placebo. Receptors originate from a person between 18 and 59 years old who received the Ad26.COV2.S COVID-19 vaccine or a placebo.

The chain combines TRBV9 with TRBJ1-6; TRBD1 matches at 9 bases. The V and J ends lost 0 bases and 0 bases, in that order; junction bases with no gene match: 7. CDR1 is SGDLS and CDR2 is YYNGEE in the germline V gene. CDR3 length equals 19 residues. CDR3 bases: TGTGCCAGCAGCGTAGGCTCGGGGACAGGGAACTCCTATAATTCACCCCTCCACTTT. Amino acids: CASSVGSGTGNSYNSPLHF.

The rearrangement uses TRBV5-1 and TRBJ2-1, with TRBD2 identical over 13 bases. The V gene's germline CDR1 is SGHRS and CDR2 YFSETQ. The CDR3 covers 15 residues. V was pared by 7 bases and J by 4 bases, with 5 bases of the junction left unmatched. CDR3 sequence: CASRKLAGGYNEQFF. The CDR3 region has the DNA TGCGCCAGCCGGAAACTAGCGGGGGGGTACAATGAGCAGTTCTTC.

The rearrangement links TRBV19 to TRBJ2-1, with D perhaps matching TRBD2 (6 bases). Trimming took 3 bases from V and 3 from J, leaving 15 bases between them. CDR3 size: 16 residues. Germline loops: CDR1 LNHDA, CDR2 SQIVND (reference sequence). The CDR3 protein is CASSIRGKSYYNEQFF. CDR3 sequence (DNA): TGTGCCAGTAGTATTCGGGGGAAAAGTTACTACAATGAGCAGTTCTTC.

The CDR3 DNA sequence: TGTGCCAGCAGCCAAGATGAGGGGCCCCGAGTAAACTATGGCTACACCTTC. The encoded protein is CASSQDEGPRVNYGYTF. The V and J genes are TRBV4-2 and TRBJ1-2, with D perhaps TRBD1 (5 bases). The V gene lost 0 bases and the J gene lost 2 bases, with 16 bases spanning the gap. CDR3 length: 17 residues. Per the germline V gene, CDR1 is LGHNA and CDR2 is YNFKEQ.

CDR3 nucleotide sequence: TGTGCCAGCAGTTACTCGGGGGGGACATCTGGAAACACCATATATTTT. This translates into CASSYSGGTSGNTIYF. The chain employs TRBV6-5 and TRBJ1-3; weak D call: TRBD1 (6 bases). CDR3 length: 16 residues. Germline loops: CDR1 MNHEY, CDR2 SVGAGI. V was shortened by 0 bases and J by 1 base, with 10 bases between the two germline ends.

This rearrangement joins TRBV5-4 to TRBJ2-5, with D perhaps matching TRBD2 (6 bases). This CDR3 is built from 14 residues. Germline CDR1 and CDR2: SGHNT and YYREEE (reference sequence). The germline V and J ends were trimmed by 2 bases and 0 bases, with 8 bases remaining between them. CDR3 region: CASSFRDYQETQYF. The DNA for the CDR3 is TGTGCCAGCAGCTTTAGGGACTACCAAGAGACCCAGTACTTC.

There are a few counts of this clone. The chain joins TRBV7-2 to TRBJ1-3, with TRBD1 identical over 9 bases. Germline-derived CDR1 and CDR2 are SGHTA and FQGNSA. V gave up 5 bases and J gave up 7 bases; unmatched junction bases: 12. This CDR3 region has 16 residues. CDR3 DNA sequence: TGTGCCAGCAGCCCCGGGACAGGGCGAGTAGGGAACACCATATATTTT. Translation gives CASSPGTGRVGNTIYF.

The J gene is TRBJ1-1, the V gene TRBV7-9, with D unresolved. CDR1 is SEHNR, CDR2 FQNEAQ, per germline (reference sequence). Trimming removed 3 bases from V and 1 base from J, with 12 bases in between. The CDR3 has 15 residues. CDR3 sequence reads: CASSLEVASNTEAFF. For the CDR3, the DNA is TGTGCCAGCAGCTTGGAGGTTGCCTCGAACACTGAAGCTTTCTTT.

The J gene is TRBJ2-3, the V gene TRBV19, with 10 nucleotides matching TRBD2. The CDR3 has 16 residues. The ends lost 4 bases at V and 0 bases at J; junction bases unmatched: 4. Germline CDR1 LNHDA, CDR2 SQIVND (reference sequence). DNA of the CDR3: TGTGCCAGTAGTAAAAGGACTAGCGGAAGCACAGATACGCAGTATTTT. Its protein is CASSKRTSGSTDTQYF. The variable domain in full, with the rest retrieved from reference TRBV19 and TRBJ2-3, is DGGITQSPKYLFRKEGQNVTLSCEQNLNHDAMYWYRQDPGQGLRLIYYSQIVNDFQKGDIAEGYSVSREKKESFPLTVTSAQKNPTAFYLCASSKRTSGSTDTQYFGPGTRLTVL.

This chain connects TRBV15 to TRBJ2-7; D ambiguous. Deletions cut 0 bases from V and 2 bases from J, with 14 bases between. Germline V gives CDR1 LNHNV, CDR2 YYDKDF (reference sequence). This CDR3 has 16 residues. The CDR3 DNA reads as TGTGCCACCAGCAGAGATAATGGACGAATCACCTACGAGCAGTACTTC. Translation gives CATSRDNGRITYEQYF.

The chain links TRBV4-1 to TRBJ1-3; 11 bases fit TRBD1. V lost 1 base to trimming and J lost 3 bases; unmatched junction nucleotides: 8. The germline gives CDR1 MGHRA, CDR2 YSYEKL. The CDR3 consists of 18 residues. The DNA of the CDR3 is TGCGCCAGCAGCCAAGGGCCTGGACAGGGGGCTTTTGGAAACACCATATATTTT. It codes for CASSQGPGQGAFGNTIYF.

The CDR3 is CASSPDRVNSPLHF. The CDR3 bases are TGTGCCAGTAGTCCCGACAGGGTAAATTCACCCCTCCACTTT. The rearrangement uses TRBV19 and TRBJ1-6; 7 nucleotides agree with TRBD1. The length of the CDR3 is 14 residues. The J segment lost 7 bases and the V segment lost 5 bases, leaving 5 bases of the junction unmatched. Germline loops: CDR1 LNHDA, CDR2 SQIVND (reference sequence).

The CDR3: CASSLGTGGSFGEQFF. CDR3 bases: TGTGCCAGCAGCCTTGGGACAGGGGGTTCCTTCGGTGAGCAGTTCTTC. The chain combines TRBV7-8 with TRBJ2-1; 11 bases match TRBD1. The ends lost 5 bases at V and 9 bases at J; junction bases unmatched: 12. Germline CDR1 and CDR2: SGHVS and FQNEAQ. The CDR3 spans 16 residues.

The V call is TRBV7-8, the J call TRBJ1-2; no definite D call. CDR1 is SGHVS and CDR2 is FQNEAQ in the germline V gene. The length of the CDR3 is 14 residues. The V gene lost 1 base and the J gene lost 5 bases, with 11 bases spanning the gap. This chain's CDR3 is CASSLEVGPYGYTF. CDR3 DNA: TGTGCCAGCAGCTTAGAAGTTGGGCCTTATGGCTACACCTTC.

The genes are TRBV5-1 and TRBJ2-5; D uncertain. V was trimmed by 1 base and J by 1 base, leaving 11 bases between them. Germline CDR1 SGHRS, CDR2 YFSETQ. This CDR3 region has 15 residues. For the CDR3, the DNA is TGCGCCAGCAGCTTGAGGTCAGCAAGCCAAGAGACCCAGTACTTC. This sequence encodes CASSLRSASQETQYF.

In the case of this clone: The junction and the germline gene differ at one end; a read error may be behind it. In DNA, the CDR3 is TGTGCCAGCAGCCAAGCGTCTAGGACAGGTACGCAGTATTTT. This gives the protein CASSQASRTGTQYF. The chain recombines TRBV3-1 (or the pseudogene TRBV3-2) with TRBJ2-3; 7 bases match TRBD1. The germline V gene has CDR1 LGHDT and CDR2 YNNKEL (reference sequence). The CDR3 consists of 14 residues.

The genes are TRBV14 and TRBJ1-4, with D uncertain. The CDR3 is made up of 15 amino acids. V was pared by 1 base and J by 8 bases, with 14 bases between. The germline CDR1 and CDR2 sequences are SGHDN and FVKESK. The CDR3 is CASSQVQGTREKLFF. The CDR3 DNA reads as TGTGCCAGCAGCCAAGTCCAAGGTACTCGGGAAAAACTGTTTTTT. The complete variable domain, with remaining parts taken from reference TRBV14 and TRBJ1-4, reads EAGVTQFPSHSVIEKGQTVTLRCDPISGHDNLYWYRRVMGKEIKFLLHFVKESKQDESGMPNNRFLAERTGGTYSTLKVQPAELEDSGVYFCASSQVQGTREKLFFGSGTQLSVL.

V usage is TRBV7-9 and J usage is TRBJ2-1; no clear D gene. The germline V gene encodes CDR1 SEHNR and CDR2 FQNEAQ (reference sequence). V lost 4 bases, J lost 9 bases, and 13 bases lay in between. This CDR3 contains 13 residues. The CDR3 here is CASSWIESGEQFF. The CDR3 region has the DNA TGTGCCAGCAGCTGGATAGAATCGGGTGAGCAGTTCTTC.

This chain connects TRBV11-2 to TRBJ1-6; D ambiguous. Germline V gene data show CDR1 as SGHAT and CDR2 as FQNNGV. CDR3 length: 12 amino acids. V was trimmed by 1 base and J by 8 bases, leaving 3 bases between them. This CDR3 reads CASSLGDSPLHF. In nucleotides, the CDR3 is TGTGCCAGCAGCTTAGGGGATTCACCCCTCCACTTT.

This clone came up once. The chain employs TRBV5-6 and TRBJ1-4, with 9 bases that match TRBD1. Unmatched junction bases numbered 2, after V lost 4 bases and J lost 7 bases. CDR1 SGHDT and CDR2 YYEEEE come from the germline V gene. This CDR3 is built from 13 residues. The CDR3 DNA is TGTGCCAGCAGCAGGGACAGGGCTGAAAAACTGTTTTTT. It codes for CASSRDRAEKLFF.

The chain carries TRBV24-1 and TRBJ2-5; 11 bases fit TRBD1. The V and J ends lost 7 bases and 5 bases, in that order; junction bases with no gene match: 2. CDR3 length: 13 amino acids. Germline V CDR1 and CDR2: KGHDR, SFDVKD. The DNA for the CDR3 is TGTGCCACCAGGGACAGGGGGCGGGAGACCCAGTACTTC. Translation gives CATRDRGRETQYF.

This clone was found once. The chain uses TRBV5-1 and TRBJ2-5; D is possibly TRBD1 (8 bases). CDR3 length: 15 residues. Germline-derived CDR1 and CDR2 are SGHRS and YFSETQ. V was shortened by 4 bases and J by 4 bases, with 17 bases between the two germline ends. The CDR3 protein is CASSITGGARETQYF. CDR3 nucleotide sequence: TGCGCCAGCAGCATAACAGGGGGGGCCCGAGAGACCCAGTACTTC.

This clone occurred once. The CDR3 sequence: CASSLDSGGASVYEQYF. For the CDR3, the DNA is TGTGCCAGCAGCTTGGATAGCGGGGGTGCCTCGGTCTACGAGCAGTACTTC. The rearrangement uses TRBV5-4 and TRBJ2-7, with 9 bases lining up with TRBD2. The germline V gene encodes CDR1 SGHNT and CDR2 YYREEE (reference sequence). The CDR3 has 17 residues. V lost 0 bases, J lost 3 bases, and 10 bases stayed unmatched. Full variable domain (missing parts from reference TRBV5-4 and TRBJ2-7): ETGVTQSPTHLIKTRGQQVTLRCSSQSGHNTVSWYQQALGQGPQFIFQYYREEENGRGNFPPRFSGLQFPNYSSELNVNALELDDSALYLCASSLDSGGASVYEQYFGPGTRLTVT.

This clone was seen more than once but under ten times. The V call is TRBV29-1, the J call TRBJ1-2, with D unresolved. Germline values: CDR1 SQVTM, CDR2 ANQGSEA. This CDR3 is 14 amino acids long. The V and J ends lost 2 bases and 1 base respectively, with 11 bases between them. CDR3: CSVELQDVNYGYTF. In DNA, the CDR3 is TGCAGCGTTGAATTGCAGGACGTTAACTATGGCTACACCTTC.

V usage is TRBV19 and J usage is TRBJ2-7; TRBD1 matches 10 bases. Germline V gene data show CDR1 as LNHDA and CDR2 as SQIVND (reference sequence). The trim removed 5 bases at V and 6 bases at J, leaving 10 bases unmatched. This CDR3 contains 15 residues. DNA for the CDR3: TGTGCCAGTAGTCCGAGGACAGGGGGAGGTCTCGAGCAGTACTTC. Amino acids: CASSPRTGGGLEQYF.

V usage is TRBV3-1 (or the pseudogene TRBV3-2) and J usage is TRBJ2-7; TRBD2 aligns across 7 bases. The CDR3 consists of 17 residues. Germline-derived CDR1 and CDR2 are LGHDT and YNNKEL (reference sequence). J lost 3 bases, V lost 1 base, and 12 bases had no gene match. CDR3 loop: CASSQGFGLEVYYEQYF. The DNA of the CDR3 is TGTGCCAGCAGCCAAGGTTTCGGACTAGAAGTTTACTACGAGCAGTACTTC.

This clone was observed once. This chain's CDR3 is CASSYSTGPEQYF. As DNA, the CDR3 is TGTGCCAGCAGTTACTCGACAGGGCCCGAGCAGTACTTC. V usage is TRBV6-5 and J usage is TRBJ2-7, with 7 bases that match TRBD1. This CDR3 comprises 13 residues. Germline V gene lookup returns CDR1 MNHEY and CDR2 SVGAGI. V shed 0 bases, J shed 6 bases, and the junction held 2 bases outside the gene matches.

The V and J genes are TRBV7-2 and TRBJ1-2; possible D gene TRBD1, 6 bases. The CDR3 has 16 residues. The germline CDR1 and CDR2 sequences are SGHTA and FQGNSA. V lost 1 base and J lost 4, with 16 bases in between. The CDR3: CASSLGDTGLGYGYTF. The CDR3 DNA reads as TGTGCCAGCAGCTTAGGAGATACAGGGCTGGGCTATGGCTACACCTTC.

The J gene is TRBJ2-7, the V gene TRBV3-1 (or the pseudogene TRBV3-2); no definite D call. Trimming stripped 1 base from V and 4 bases from J, with 5 bases between. Per germline, CDR1 LGHDT and CDR2 YNNKEL (reference sequence). The CDR3 is 12 residues long. This CDR3 reads CASSQALYEQYF. Written as DNA, the CDR3 is TGTGCCAGCAGCCAAGCATTATACGAGCAGTACTTC.

This clone was counted a single time. The J gene is TRBJ1-4, the V gene TRBV2; 7 bases map to TRBD1. Germline lookup yields CDR1 SNHLY and CDR2 FYNNEI. After removal of 7 bases from V and 8 bases from J, the junction contained 10 bases not matched to a gene. The CDR3 sequence is 14 residues long. The CDR3 reads CASIYTGVGEKLFF. CDR3 nucleotide sequence: TGTGCCAGCATCTACACAGGGGTAGGAGAAAAACTGTTTTTT.